The 13 T cell receptor beta chains reported below all come from one sample, sequenced in a study of cytomegalovirus exposure and HLA in healthy donors. PCR amplification relied on 60 Vbeta primers (plus 13 Jbeta primers). Clones were read by immunoSEQ multiplex PCR, and TCRdb kept only the in-frame ones, dropping some. The sample holds approximately 170,000 clones, less than 90% seen once. Source material: PBMCs. These TCRs come from a man between 50 and 59 years old in good health and CMV-seropositive.

This clone was counted only a few times. The rearrangement links TRBV19 to TRBJ2-6, with a tentative D call TRBD1 (5 bases). Germline loops: CDR1 LNHDA, CDR2 SQIVND (reference sequence). The CDR3 is 15 residues long. V lost 4 bases and J lost 2, with 9 bases in between. The CDR3 loop reads CASSSSGTGANVLTF. The CDR3 DNA follows: TGTGCCAGTAGTAGTTCAGGGACTGGGGCCAACGTCCTGACTTTC.

The chain recombines TRBV20-1 with TRBJ1-1; no firm D call. Per germline, CDR1 DFQATT and CDR2 SNEGSKA (reference sequence). The CDR3 is 10 residues long. Trimming took 0 bases from V and 11 from J, leaving 7 bases between them. This CDR3 reads CSARDDRAFF. CDR3 sequence (DNA): TGCAGTGCTAGAGATGATCGGGCTTTCTTT.

The J gene is TRBJ2-7, the V gene TRBV10-2; TRBD1 is a possible D gene (6 bases). The germline gives CDR1 WSHSY, CDR2 SAAADI. This CDR3 region has 14 residues. V was pared by 4 bases and J by 4 bases, with 14 bases between. Written as DNA, the CDR3 is TGCGCCAGCAGTGTTGGACAGTCATCTTACGAGCAGTACTTC. Its protein is CASSVGQSSYEQYF.

The rearrangement joins TRBV30 to TRBJ2-7, with D unclear. There are 12 residues in the CDR3. Per germline, CDR1 GTSNPN and CDR2 SVGIG (reference sequence). Trimming took off 0 bases at V and 5 bases at J, with 8 bases between the two ends. The CDR3 coding sequence is TGTGCCTGGAGTGTTGAGGTTCACGAGCAGTACTTC. As protein: CAWSVEVHEQYF.

The chain combines TRBV2 with TRBJ2-7; TRBD2 agrees at 13 bases. The germline CDR1 and CDR2 sequences are SNHLY and FYNNEI. The V gene end was trimmed by 7 bases and the J gene end by 6 bases; junction bases not matched to a gene: 12. This CDR3 is built from 16 residues. CDR3 residues: CASIAGLAGAFGEQYF. The CDR3 DNA follows: TGTGCCAGCATCGCCGGACTAGCGGGAGCGTTCGGCGAGCAGTACTTC.

The chain is built from TRBV13 and TRBJ2-7, with TRBD2 matching 9 bases. The CDR3 sequence is 17 residues long. Germline loops: CDR1 PRHDT, CDR2 FYEKMQ (reference sequence). The V segment lost 0 bases and the J segment 3 bases; nucleotides outside the gene matches: 9. The CDR3 protein is CASSLGRGGRVVYEQYF. CDR3 in DNA: TGTGCCAGCAGCTTAGGCCGAGGCGGGAGGGTAGTCTACGAGCAGTACTTC. The complete variable domain, with remaining parts taken from reference TRBV13 and TRBJ2-7, reads AAGVIQSPRHLIKEKRETATLKCYPIPRHDTVYWYQQGPGQDPQFLISFYEKMQSDKGSIPDRFSAQQFSDYHSELNMSSLELGDSALYFCASSLGRGGRVVYEQYFGPGTRLTVT.

The chain's CDR3 is CSVSHREYSYEQYF. DNA of the CDR3: TGCAGCGTTTCTCATCGGGAGTATTCCTACGAGCAGTACTTC. The chain couples TRBV29-1 to TRBJ2-7; a possible D gene is TRBD2 (6 bases). Trimming took off 5 bases at V and 1 base at J, with 15 bases between the two ends. Germline V CDR1 and CDR2: SQVTM, ANQGSEA. The CDR3 sequence is 14 residues long.

Concerning this clone itself: A read error may account for a junction end that differs from germline. This sequence joins TRBV7-9 and TRBJ1-5; D may be TRBD1 (5 bases). From germline, CDR1 is SEHNR and CDR2 FQNEAQ (reference sequence). The CDR3 has 15 residues. The DNA of the CDR3 is TGTTCCAGCAGCTTAGGGACGGGGGTTGGTCAGCCCCAGCATTTT. Residues: CSSSLGTGVGQPQHF.

The J gene is TRBJ2-7, the V gene TRBV6-1; 7 bases agree with TRBD1. The CDR3 loop spans 13 amino acids. V trimming: 5 bases; J trimming: 3 bases; junction bases outside the gene matches: 4. Germline V gene data show CDR1 as MNHNS and CDR2 as SASEGT. CDR3 protein: CASSRQGVYEQYF. The CDR3, as DNA: TGTGCCAGCAGTCGCCAGGGGGTCTACGAGCAGTACTTC.

The sample holds a few counts of this clone. The genes are TRBV30 and TRBJ2-3, with 8 bases that match TRBD1. Germline V gene data show CDR1 as GTSNPN and CDR2 as SVGIG (reference sequence). This CDR3 has 15 residues. After removal of 3 bases from V and 0 bases from J, the junction contained 5 bases not matched to a gene. CDR3 region: CAWRTGQGSTDTQYF. The CDR3 coding sequence is TGTGCCTGGAGAACCGGACAGGGTAGCACAGATACGCAGTATTTT. Together with reference TRBV30 and TRBJ2-3, the CDR3 gives the full variable domain: SQTIHQWPATLVQPVGSPLSLECTVEGTSNPNLYWYRQAAGRGLQLLFYSVGIGQISSEVPQNLSASRPQDRQFILSSKKLLLSDSGFYLCAWRTGQGSTDTQYFGPGTRLTVL.

This rearrangement joins TRBV28 to TRBJ1-2; D call uncertain. CDR1 is MDHEN, CDR2 SYDVKM, per germline. V lost 5 bases and J lost 4, with 11 bases in between. The CDR3 consists of 13 residues. The CDR3 protein is CASSRRPPYGYTF. In DNA, the CDR3 is TGTGCCAGCAGTAGGAGGCCACCCTATGGCTACACCTTC.

This chain uses TRBV5-1 with TRBJ2-7, with TRBD1 matching 8 bases. Per germline, CDR1 SGHRS and CDR2 YFSETQ. The CDR3 consists of 15 residues. After removal of 1 base from V and 6 bases from J, the junction contained 9 bases not matched to a gene. The CDR3 sequence: CASSLRETGVSEQYF. Here the CDR3 DNA reads TGCGCCAGCAGCTTGCGGGAGACAGGGGTTTCCGAGCAGTACTTC. Full variable domain (missing parts from reference TRBV5-1 and TRBJ2-7): KAGVTQTPRYLIKTRGQQVTLSCSPISGHRSVSWYQQTPGQGLQFLFEYFSETQRNKGNFPGRFSGRQFSNSRSEMNVSTLELGDSALYLCASSLRETGVSEQYFGPGTRLTVT.

The chain joins TRBV7-9 to TRBJ2-2; D is possibly TRBD2 (7 bases). The ends were cut back, 4 bases at V and 6 bases at J, with 15 bases in the middle. The CDR3 has 15 amino acids. From germline, CDR1 is SEHNR and CDR2 FQNEAQ (reference sequence). The DNA of the CDR3 is TGTGCCAGCAGCTCAACGTCGGGGGGCGCCGGGGAGCTGTTTTTT. It yields the protein CASSSTSGGAGELFF.